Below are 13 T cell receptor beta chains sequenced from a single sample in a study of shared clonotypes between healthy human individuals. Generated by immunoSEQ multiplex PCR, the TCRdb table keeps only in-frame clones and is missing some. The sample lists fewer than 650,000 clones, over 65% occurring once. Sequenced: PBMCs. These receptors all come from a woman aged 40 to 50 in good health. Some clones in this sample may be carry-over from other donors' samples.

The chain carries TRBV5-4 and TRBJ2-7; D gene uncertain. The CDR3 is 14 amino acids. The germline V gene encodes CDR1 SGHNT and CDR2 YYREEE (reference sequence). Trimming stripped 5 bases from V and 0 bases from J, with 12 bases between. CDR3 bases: TGTGCCAGCAGTTCCCAAGACGGCTCCTACGAGCAGTACTTC. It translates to CASSSQDGSYEQYF.

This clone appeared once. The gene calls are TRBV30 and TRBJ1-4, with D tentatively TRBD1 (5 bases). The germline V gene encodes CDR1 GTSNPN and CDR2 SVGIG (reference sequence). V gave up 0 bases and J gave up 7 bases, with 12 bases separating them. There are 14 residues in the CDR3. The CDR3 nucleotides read TGTGCCTGGAGTGTATATCGGGGGGGTGAAAAACTGTTTTTT. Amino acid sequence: CAWSVYRGGEKLFF.

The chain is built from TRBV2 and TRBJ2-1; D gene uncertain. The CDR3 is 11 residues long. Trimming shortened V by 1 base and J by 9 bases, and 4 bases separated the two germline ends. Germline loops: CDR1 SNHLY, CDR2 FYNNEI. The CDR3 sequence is CASSEEGEQFF. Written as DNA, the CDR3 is TGTGCCAGCAGTGAAGAGGGTGAGCAGTTCTTC.

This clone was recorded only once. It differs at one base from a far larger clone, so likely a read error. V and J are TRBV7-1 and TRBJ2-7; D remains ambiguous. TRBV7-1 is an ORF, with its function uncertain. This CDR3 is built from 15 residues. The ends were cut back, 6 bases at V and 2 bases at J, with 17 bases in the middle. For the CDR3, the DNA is TGTGCCAGCAGTTTCCTCCGCTACCCACCCTACGAGCAGTACTTC. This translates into CASSFLRYPPYEQYF.

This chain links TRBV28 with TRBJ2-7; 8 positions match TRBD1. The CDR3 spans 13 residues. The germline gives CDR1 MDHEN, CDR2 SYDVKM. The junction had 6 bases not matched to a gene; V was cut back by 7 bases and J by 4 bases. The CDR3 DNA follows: TGTGCCAGCATGAGCAGGGGGCAGTACGAGCAGTACTTC. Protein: CASMSRGQYEQYF.

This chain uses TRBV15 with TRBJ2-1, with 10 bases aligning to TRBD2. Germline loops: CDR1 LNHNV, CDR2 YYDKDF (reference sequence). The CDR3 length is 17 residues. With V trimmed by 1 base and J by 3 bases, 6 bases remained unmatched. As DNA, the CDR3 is TGTGCCACCAGCAGAGGAGTAGCGGGAGGCTTCTACAATGAGCAGTTCTTC. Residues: CATSRGVAGGFYNEQFF.

In DNA, the CDR3 is TGTGCCAGCAGCCAAGATCTGACGGGGTTTAACTATGGCTACACCTTC. Protein product: CASSQDLTGFNYGYTF. This chain uses TRBV14 with TRBJ1-2; D unclear. Between the trimmed V and J ends, which lost 0 bases and 1 base, there was a span of 12 bases. The CDR3 has 16 residues. Germline-derived CDR1 and CDR2 are SGHDN and FVKESK.

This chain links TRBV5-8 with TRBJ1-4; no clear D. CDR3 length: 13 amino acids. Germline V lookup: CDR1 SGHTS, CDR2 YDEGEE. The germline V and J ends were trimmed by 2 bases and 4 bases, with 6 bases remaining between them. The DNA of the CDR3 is TGTGCCAGCAGCTTTTCTATTAATGAAAAACTGTTTTTT. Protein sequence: CASSFSINEKLFF. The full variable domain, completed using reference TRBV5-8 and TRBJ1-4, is EAGVTQSPTHLIKTRGQQATLRCSPISGHTSVYWYQQALGLGLQFLLWYDEGEERNRGNFPPRFSGRQFPNYSSELNVNALELEDSALYLCASSFSINEKLFFGSGTQLSVL.

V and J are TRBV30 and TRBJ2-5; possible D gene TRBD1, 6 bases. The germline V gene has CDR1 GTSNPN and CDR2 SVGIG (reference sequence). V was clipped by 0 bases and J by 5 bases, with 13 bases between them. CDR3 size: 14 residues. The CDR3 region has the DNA TGTGCCTGGAGTGTACTCCAGGGGCAGGAGACCCAGTACTTC. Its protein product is CAWSVLQGQETQYF.

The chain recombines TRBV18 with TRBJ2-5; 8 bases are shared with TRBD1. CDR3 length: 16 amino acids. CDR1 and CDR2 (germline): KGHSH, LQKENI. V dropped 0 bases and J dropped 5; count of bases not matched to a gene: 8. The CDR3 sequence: CASSPPAGGAGETQYF. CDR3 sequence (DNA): TGTGCCAGCTCACCACCGGCAGGGGGCGCAGGGGAGACCCAGTACTTC. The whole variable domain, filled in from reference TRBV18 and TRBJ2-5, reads NAGVMQNPRHLVRRRGQEARLRCSPMKGHSHVYWYRQLPEEGLKFMVYLQKENIIDESGMPKERFSAEFPKEGPSILRIQQVVRGDSAAYFCASSPPAGGAGETQYFGPGTRLLVL.

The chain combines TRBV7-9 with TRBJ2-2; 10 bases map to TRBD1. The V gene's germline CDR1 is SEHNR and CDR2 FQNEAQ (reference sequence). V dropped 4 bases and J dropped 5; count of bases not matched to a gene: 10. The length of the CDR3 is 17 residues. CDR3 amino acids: CASSSAPGQGVTGELFF. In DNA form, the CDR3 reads TGTGCCAGCAGCTCAGCGCCCGGACAGGGGGTTACCGGGGAGCTGTTTTTT.

The CDR3 protein is CAISADLQAGYTF. CDR3 DNA: TGTGCCATCAGTGCCGACCTACAGGCCGGCTACACCTTC. The rearrangement uses TRBV10-3 and TRBJ1-2; TRBD1 is a possible D gene (5 bases). The germline gives CDR1 ENHRY, CDR2 SYGVKD. V lost 4 bases to trimming and J lost 8 bases, with 14 bases between them. This CDR3 is 13 amino acids long.

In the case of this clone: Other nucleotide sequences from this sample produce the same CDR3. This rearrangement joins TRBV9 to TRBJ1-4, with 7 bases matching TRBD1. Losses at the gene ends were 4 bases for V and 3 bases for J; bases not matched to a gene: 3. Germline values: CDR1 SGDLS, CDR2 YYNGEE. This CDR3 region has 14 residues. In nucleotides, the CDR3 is TGTGCCAGCAGCACTCAGGGGGCTAATGAAAAACTGTTTTTT. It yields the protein CASSTQGANEKLFF.